A few counts support the clone carrying this T cell receptor (beta chain). Its antigen is unknown. TCRdb reprocessed the 5' RACE reads with MiXCR, giving one entry per CDR3 protein. This table holds roughly 700,000 distinct CDR3 sequences, about 20% found once. This specimen belongs to a study of CD8 T cells in ankylosing spondylitis. Broader study findings: Within ankylosing spondylitis blood, a TCR beta motif made up of several highly homologous variants appeared to be characteristic.

The CDR3 extends over 16 amino acids. Germline V gene sequence: CDR1 SGHDN, CDR2 FVKESK. V was cut by 3 bases and J by 7 bases, with 19 bases left in between. The sequenced material came from blood, either unsorted or a sorted T cell fraction (not recorded which). This clonotype originated in a male donor with ankylosing spondylitis. The chain is built from TRBV14 and TRBJ2-1; perhaps D is TRBD1 or TRBD2 (5 bases each). CDR3 region: CASSHLDGAAKNEQFF. In nucleotides, the CDR3 is TGTGCCAGCAGCCATCTGGACGGGGCTGCTAAGAATGAGCAGTTCTTC.